This TCR beta chain emerged from a study of OX40 agonist ivuxolimab in advanced cancers. Study-wide results and limits: Clonal expansion by week 6 occurred in CD4+ and CD8+ blood T cells (at 0.1 to 3.0 mg/kg). Some nonresponders likewise displayed low normalized T-cell clonal expansion. Low clonal expansion, among the lowest seen, marked partial responders at 0.1-3.0 mg/kg.

This clone was detected a few times. Its target is not known. Trimming left V 5 bases short and J 4 bases short, with 23 bases between. This CDR3 is 18 amino acids long. Germline lookup yields CDR1 SEHNR and CDR2 FQNEAQ (reference sequence). Method: immunoSEQ multiplex PCR; TCRdb's copy keeps in-frame clones and lacks some. The data contain 75,000 to 85,000 clones, more than 75% of them singletons. This sequence was found in an adult with an advanced solid tumor such as melanoma, head and neck, liver or kidney cancer. The chain uses TRBV7-9 and TRBJ1-4; no definite D call. The material was CD4+ or CD8+ T cells sorted from blood, obtained in a trial of the OX40 agonist ivuxolimab. For the CDR3, the DNA is TGTGCCAGCAGCCCTACACCGGGATTGGGCAGCCTTAATGAAAAACTGTTTTTT. Its protein product is CASSPTPGLGSLNEKLFF.